A selection of T cell receptor beta chains follows, all from one sample in a study of T-cell reconstitution after alpha-beta-depleted transplantation in children. Using its own MiXCR run on the PCR reads, TCRdb lists one record per CDR3 protein. Of some 490,000 distinct CDR3 sequences in the sample, approximately 12% were seen once. Material: PBMCs from the stem cell graft donor, obtained from the stem cell graft. The receptors come from a human donor who donated a stem cell graft to a child with combined immunodeficiency. CDR3s include the opening cysteine and the closing phenylalanine or tryptophan. Fields, in order: V gene, CDR3 length, J gene, D gene, clone size, CDR3 protein, CDR3 DNA. D genes are given only for firm matches. A clone size is listed for some rows: how often the clone was seen (once, few, many), or a class if it is expanded.

TRBV10-3	14	TRBJ2-7	NA	many	CAISDFPSSYEQYF	TGTGCCATCAGTGATTTTCCGAGCTCCTACGAGCAGTACTTC
TRBV12-3/TRBV12-4	13	TRBJ1-1	NA	many	CASSFGQNTEAFF	TGTGCCAGCAGTTTTGGCCAGAACACTGAAGCTTTCTTT
TRBV4-3	16	TRBJ2-1	TRBD2	NA	CASSPSPAGGYNEQFF	TGCGCCAGCAGCCCCTCTCCAGCGGGGGGTTACAATGAGCAGTTCTTC
TRBV12-3/TRBV12-4	14	TRBJ2-7	NA	NA	CASSRGDRAYEQYF	TGTGCCAGCAGCCGGGGGGACAGAGCCTACGAGCAGTACTTC
TRBV5-6	16	TRBJ2-6	NA	many	CASSSTARSGANVLTF	TGTGCCAGCAGCTCGACAGCCCGCTCTGGGGCCAACGTCCTGACTTTC
TRBV20-1	14	TRBJ2-7	TRBD2	NA	CSARGGLAGVEQYF	TGCAGTGCTAGAGGGGGACTAGCGGGGGTCGAGCAGTACTTC
TRBV12-3/TRBV12-4	13	TRBJ2-7	NA	many	CASSPSAVYEQYF	TGTGCCAGCAGTCCCAGTGCTGTTTACGAGCAGTACTTC
TRBV25-1	13	TRBJ2-7	NA	few	CASSESGGYEQYF	TGTGCCAGCAGTGAATCTGGGGGCTACGAGCAGTACTTC
TRBV9	17	TRBJ2-1	TRBD2	few	CASVRGLAEANYNEQFF	TGTGCCAGCGTTCGTGGACTAGCGGAAGCCAATTACAATGAGCAGTTCTTC
TRBV30	16	TRBJ2-1	NA	NA	CAWSVGPGGSYNEQFF	TGTGCCTGGAGTGTAGGGCCAGGGGGGTCCTACAATGAGCAGTTCTTC
TRBV5-1	16	TRBJ2-7	TRBD2	few	CASSRTSLAESYEQYF	TGCGCCAGCAGCAGGACGTCTCTAGCGGAGTCCTACGAGCAGTACTTC
TRBV11-2	14	TRBJ2-2	NA	NA	CASSLGHLTGELFF	TGTGCCAGCAGCTTAGGGCATCTCACCGGGGAGCTGTTTTTT
TRBV7-8	15	TRBJ1-1	NA	few	CASSLVLPRGGEAFF	TGTGCCAGCAGCTTAGTTCTACCCCGAGGGGGTGAAGCTTTCTTT
TRBV20-1	19	TRBJ2-6	TRBD1	NA	CSARLLGQGPRSGANVLTF	TGCAGTGCTAGACTCCTTGGACAGGGCCCTAGGTCTGGGGCCAACGTCCTGACTTTC
TRBV6-4	13	TRBJ2-1	TRBD1	few	CASSGTGEGEQFF	TGTGCCAGCAGTGGGACAGGGGAGGGTGAGCAGTTCTTC
TRBV19	15	TRBJ2-3	TRBD2	NA	CASSRTSGSGDTQYF	TGTGCCAGTAGTAGAACTAGCGGGAGCGGGGATACGCAGTATTTT
TRBV12-3/TRBV12-4	15	TRBJ2-2	NA	many	CASSLDLGNTGELFF	TGTGCCAGCAGTTTAGATCTGGGAAACACCGGGGAGCTGTTTTTT
TRBV10-3	15	TRBJ2-5	NA	many	CAISIRDEIGETQYF	TGTGCCATCTCGATACGGGACGAGATTGGTGAGACCCAGTACTTC
TRBV12-3/TRBV12-4	16	TRBJ2-3	NA	NA	CASSFYRRSSTDTQYF	TGTGCCAGCAGTTTTTACCGCCGAAGCAGCACAGATACGCAGTATTTT
TRBV29-1	11	TRBJ2-3	NA	few	CSVDLGNTQYF	TGCAGCGTTGATTTAGGTAATACGCAGTATTTT
TRBV12-3/TRBV12-4	16	TRBJ2-5	TRBD2	many	CASRTSGRALGETQYF	TGTGCCAGTAGGACTAGCGGGAGGGCTCTAGGAGAGACCCAGTACTTC
TRBV28	14	TRBJ1-4	NA	many	CASSFQGRGEKLFF	TGTGCCAGCAGTTTTCAGGGGCGCGGTGAAAAACTGTTTTTT
TRBV12-3/TRBV12-4	12	TRBJ2-5	NA	many	CASSLDVGTQYF	TGTGCCAGCAGTTTAGACGTTGGGACCCAGTACTTC
TRBV11-1	15	TRBJ1-1	TRBD1	few	CASSFDRGVNTEAFF	TGTGCCAGCAGCTTTGACAGGGGGGTAAACACTGAAGCTTTCTTT
TRBV29-1	14	TRBJ2-1	NA	many	CSVSAQARWDEQFF	TGCAGCGTTTCCGCGCAGGCACGTTGGGATGAGCAGTTCTTC
TRBV7-9	12	TRBJ2-1	NA	few	CASSSGEWMQFF	TGTGCCAGCAGCTCAGGGGAGTGGATGCAGTTCTTC
TRBV24-1	14	TRBJ2-1	TRBD2	many	CATSELGSGTRQFF	TGTGCCACCAGTGAGCTGGGTAGCGGGACACGGCAGTTCTTC
TRBV29-1	15	TRBJ2-3	TRBD2	many	CSVEPSGTNTDTQYF	TGCAGCGTTGAGCCTAGCGGGACGAACACAGATACGCAGTATTTT
TRBV25-1	16	TRBJ2-1	TRBD1	few	CASSSNRGSSYNEQFF	TGTGCCAGCAGCTCCAACAGGGGGAGCTCCTACAATGAGCAGTTCTTC
TRBV7-9	15	TRBJ1-2	NA	few	CASSLGPAGGYGYTF	TGTGCCAGCAGCTTAGGCCCCGCCGGGGGCTATGGCTACACCTTC
TRBV2	15	TRBJ2-5	NA	few	CASSQLFGGGETQYF	TGTGCCAGCAGTCAATTGTTCGGAGGGGGGGAGACCCAGTACTTC
TRBV7-9	15	TRBJ2-3	NA	NA	CASSPWAGGTDTQYF	TGTGCCAGCAGCCCCTGGGCAGGGGGCACAGATACGCAGTATTTT
TRBV7-6	14	TRBJ1-1	NA	NA	CASSPRHGTAEAFF	TGTGCCAGCAGCCCCCGACATGGGACGGCTGAAGCTTTCTTT
TRBV7-6	16	TRBJ1-5	NA	few	CASSPEQGKFDQPQHF	TGTGCCAGCAGCCCAGAGCAGGGGAAGTTTGATCAGCCCCAGCATTTT
TRBV7-9	15	TRBJ1-4	NA	NA	CASSLGPRQDEKLFF	TGTGCCAGCAGCTTGGGGCCCCGACAGGATGAAAAACTGTTTTTT